Listed here are 25 T cell receptor beta chains from one sample, sequenced in a study of blood T cells in healthy people across ages. Primed by a sample-barcoded 5' primer and a J-beta primer mix, a second PCR proceeded for about 6 to 12 cycles. One entry per CDR3 protein, called by TCRdb with MiXCR from the 5' RACE reads. This table holds around 780,000 distinct CDR3 sequences, more than 55% found once. Sequenced material: blood. The receptors were sampled from a man aged 35 to 55 in good health.

The rearrangement links TRBV27 to TRBJ1-1; D possibly corresponds to TRBD1 (5 bases). V was clipped by 4 bases and J by 1 base, with 13 bases between them. CDR1 MNHEY and CDR2 SMNVEV come from the germline V gene (reference sequence). The CDR3 has 15 amino acids. The CDR3 nucleotides read TGTGCCAGCAGTTGGGGAGGGACCAGGAACACTGAAGCTTTCTTT. Protein: CASSWGGTRNTEAFF.

The chain couples TRBV27 to TRBJ1-1; maybe TRBD1 (6 bases). The V and J ends lost 1 base and 3 bases respectively, with 15 bases between them. Per germline, CDR1 MNHEY and CDR2 SMNVEV (reference sequence). The CDR3 spans 16 residues. The CDR3 loop reads CASSLYGTGYDTEAFF. The CDR3 bases are TGTGCCAGCAGTTTATACGGTACAGGGTATGACACTGAAGCTTTCTTT.

J is TRBJ1-5 and V is TRBV18, with TRBD1 matching 10 bases. Germline assignment: CDR1 KGHSH and CDR2 LQKENI. J gave up 7 bases and V 6 bases, and 6 bases lay outside the gene matches. CDR3 length: 14 residues. The CDR3 sequence is CASSAGTGAQPQHF. The CDR3 region has the DNA TGTGCCAGCTCGGCCGGGACAGGGGCACAGCCCCAGCATTTT.

The chain uses TRBV14 and TRBJ2-1, with D maybe TRBD2 (6 bases). Germline V CDR1 and CDR2: SGHDN, FVKESK. The CDR3 runs to 15 residues. Trimming took 0 bases from V and 9 from J, leaving 15 bases between them. CDR3 amino acids: CASSQETGVILEQFF. CDR3 in DNA: TGTGCCAGCAGCCAAGAAACGGGAGTCATTCTTGAGCAGTTCTTC.

In this sample, this clonotype turned up a few times. V is TRBV12-3 or TRBV12-4 and J is TRBJ2-3; TRBD1 or TRBD2 may be the D gene (5 bases each). V was shortened by 1 base and J by 3 bases, with 11 bases between the two germline ends. This CDR3 region has 15 residues. This chain's CDR3 is CASSLGGTKTDTQYF. CDR3 nucleotides: TGTGCCAGCAGTTTAGGGGGGACCAAAACAGATACGCAGTATTTT.

This clonotype was observed once. The CDR3 coding sequence is TGCGCCAGCAGCATCTCTAGAGGGGGCGGGCCCCTGAGTTACAATGAGCAGTTCTTC. Translated, it gives CASSISRGGGPLSYNEQFF. The rearrangement joins TRBV5-1 to TRBJ2-1, with TRBD1 identical over 7 bases. V lost 4 bases and J lost 4; bases outside the gene matches: 20. The CDR3 is made up of 19 amino acids. Per germline, CDR1 SGHRS and CDR2 YFSETQ.

The chain joins TRBV5-1 to TRBJ2-5; 9 positions agree with TRBD1. V lost 4 bases, J lost 5 bases, and 6 bases stayed unmatched. Looked up from germline, CDR1 is SGHRS and CDR2 is YFSETQ. This CDR3 contains 14 residues. The CDR3 here is CASSTDRGRETQYF. CDR3 in DNA: TGCGCCAGCAGCACGGACAGGGGTAGGGAGACCCAGTACTTC. Full variable domain (rest looked up from reference TRBV5-1 and TRBJ2-5): KAGVTQTPRYLIKTRGQQVTLSCSPISGHRSVSWYQQTPGQGLQFLFEYFSETQRNKGNFPGRFSGRQFSNSRSEMNVSTLELGDSALYLCASSTDRGRETQYFGPGTRLLVL.

CDR3 sequence reads: CASSQFLETGELFF. For the CDR3, the DNA is TGTGCCAGCAGCCAATTTCTGGAAACCGGGGAGCTGTTTTTT. This chain uses TRBV14 with TRBJ2-2; D is undetermined. The V end was cut by 2 bases, the J end by 5 bases, with 9 bases between. Per germline, CDR1 SGHDN and CDR2 FVKESK. The CDR3 totals 14 residues. The variable domain in full, with the rest retrieved from reference TRBV14 and TRBJ2-2, is EAGVTQFPSHSVIEKGQTVTLRCDPISGHDNLYWYRRVMGKEIKFLLHFVKESKQDESGMPNNRFLAERTGGTYSTLKVQPAELEDSGVYFCASSQFLETGELFFGEGSRLTVL.

The V and J genes are TRBV4-3 and TRBJ2-5; 15 bases match TRBD2. Germline CDR1 is LGHNA and CDR2 is YSLEER. CDR3 length: 16 amino acids. V shed 1 base and J 6 bases; nucleotides not matched to a gene: 3. The CDR3 reads CASSQAGTSGGQTQYF. CDR3 DNA: TGCGCCAGCAGCCAAGCCGGGACTAGCGGGGGGCAGACCCAGTACTTC.

This clonotype was counted only a few times. The chain couples TRBV2 to TRBJ2-5; 8 positions match TRBD2. Germline V gene lookup returns CDR1 SNHLY and CDR2 FYNNEI. The CDR3 contains 15 residues. V was pared by 3 bases and J by 4 bases, with 7 bases of the junction left unmatched. CDR3 sequence (DNA): TGTGCCAGCAGTGAGGAGGGACTAGGAGGAGAGACCCAGTACTTC. It codes for CASSEEGLGGETQYF.

This clonotype was found a few times. V and J are TRBV2 and TRBJ2-4; 9 bases are shared with TRBD1. TRBJ2-5 explains the end of the DNA better; the J call may be wrong. CDR3 length: 15 amino acids. The germline V gene has CDR1 SNHLY and CDR2 FYNNEI. This CDR3 reads CASSHNRDREETQYF. The DNA for the CDR3 is TGTGCCAGCAGTCACAACCGGGACAGGGAAGAGACCCAGTACTTC.

This clonotype occurred a few times. This chain links TRBV7-9 with TRBJ1-4, with D hard to call. The CDR3 totals 13 residues. CDR1 and CDR2 from the germline V gene are SEHNR and FQNEAQ (reference sequence). Trimming pared 3 bases from V and 4 bases from J, leaving 6 bases between. The CDR3 loop is CASSFGLNEKLFF. CDR3 nucleotides: TGTGCCAGCAGCTTTGGCCTTAATGAAAAACTGTTTTTT.

This clonotype came up a few times. The chain employs TRBV29-1 and TRBJ2-1; no definite D call. V lost 6 bases and J 5 bases, leaving 8 bases between the germline ends. CDR1 is SQVTM and CDR2 is ANQGSEA in the germline V gene. The CDR3 is made up of 11 amino acids. CDR3 sequence: CSVKPNNEQFF. The CDR3 DNA follows: TGCAGCGTGAAGCCGAACAATGAGCAGTTCTTC.

As concerns this clonotype: It may be a read error: a sequence one base away is much more abundant. The CDR3 does not end in the conserved phenylalanine or tryptophan, so this is likely a read error. The V call is TRBV9, the J call TRBJ2-7; 7 bases line up with TRBD1. In germline, CDR1 is SGDLS, CDR2 YYNGEE. This CDR3 region has 16 residues. V was clipped by 7 bases and J by 3 bases; unmatched bases: 16. The CDR3 protein is CASLVQSRDRHYEQYS. CDR3 nucleotide sequence: TGTGCCAGCCTAGTCCAGTCCAGGGACAGACACTACGAGCAGTACTCC.

V usage is TRBV5-5 and J usage is TRBJ1-1, with 8 bases identical to TRBD1. The CDR3 runs 13 residues. V was pared by 6 bases and J by 4 bases, with 5 bases of the junction left unmatched. Per germline, CDR1 SGHKS and CDR2 YYEKEE (reference sequence). In nucleotides, the CDR3 is TGTGCCAGCACCACCGGACAGGGCACTGAAGCTTTCTTT. This sequence encodes CASTTGQGTEAFF.

This clonotype was recorded only once. The rearrangement joins TRBV3-1 to TRBJ1-4; D gene ambiguous. V lost 0 bases to trimming and J lost 8 bases, with 7 bases between them. Germline V lookup: CDR1 LGHDT, CDR2 YNNKEL (reference sequence). CDR3 size: 13 residues. CDR3 sequence: CASSQEGREKLFF. In DNA form, the CDR3 reads TGTGCCAGCAGCCAAGAGGGCCGAGAAAAACTGTTTTTT.

This chain uses TRBV7-2 with TRBJ2-3, with TRBD1 identical over 10 bases. Per germline, CDR1 SGHTA and CDR2 FQGNSA. The J segment lost 3 bases and the V segment lost 0 bases, leaving 3 bases of the junction unmatched. The CDR3 length is 16 residues. CDR3: CASSLASGQGTDTQYF. The CDR3 DNA follows: TGTGCCAGCAGCTTAGCGTCGGGACAGGGGACAGATACGCAGTATTTT.

The chain carries TRBV5-1 and TRBJ2-7; D perhaps matches TRBD1 (6 bases). The DNA end lines up better with TRBJ2-5; the J call may be wrong. Germline loops: CDR1 SGHRS, CDR2 YFSETQ. This CDR3 region has 15 residues. The CDR3 loop is CASSPTHREQETQYF. The CDR3 bases are TGCGCCAGCAGCCCAACGCACAGGGAACAAGAGACCCAGTACTTC.

The chain employs TRBV5-1 and TRBJ2-6; possible D gene TRBD1, 5 bases. The CDR3 is 15 residues long. The germline gives CDR1 SGHRS, CDR2 YFSETQ. The ends were cut back, 4 bases at V and 4 bases at J, with 12 bases in the middle. CDR3 DNA sequence: TGCGCCAGCAGCGACCAGGGAACGGGGGCCAACGTCCTGACTTTC. It codes for CASSDQGTGANVLTF. The full variable domain, rest sourced from reference TRBV5-1 and TRBJ2-6, is KAGVTQTPRYLIKTRGQQVTLSCSPISGHRSVSWYQQTPGQGLQFLFEYFSETQRNKGNFPGRFSGRQFSNSRSEMNVSTLELGDSALYLCASSDQGTGANVLTFGAGSRLTVL.

The rearrangement uses TRBV7-2 and TRBJ2-2; the match to TRBD1 covers 9 bases. The CDR3 length is 15 residues. CDR1 and CDR2 from the germline V gene are SGHTA and FQGNSA. Germline trimming cut 6 bases from V and 0 bases from J; bases unmatched to any gene: 2. The CDR3 DNA is TGTGCCAGCAGTTGGGACAGGGCGAACACCGGGGAGCTGTTTTTT. This codes for CASSWDRANTGELFF.

The J gene is TRBJ1-2, the V gene TRBV20-1, with 9 bases identical to TRBD1. There are 14 residues in the CDR3. Germline CDR1 is DFQATT and CDR2 is SNEGSKA (reference sequence). CDR3 residues: CCGEGTGFNYGYTF. In DNA form, the CDR3 reads TGCTGTGGAGAAGGGACAGGGTTTAACTATGGCTACACCTTC.

The V and J genes are TRBV29-1 and TRBJ1-4; D remains ambiguous. Germline assignment: CDR1 SQVTM and CDR2 ANQGSEA. This CDR3 comprises 14 residues. Trimming removed 7 bases from V and 0 bases from J, with 12 bases in between. The CDR3 here is CSGREGTTNEKLFF. CDR3 nucleotide sequence: TGCAGCGGGAGAGAGGGAACAACTAATGAAAAACTGTTTTTT.

V gene TRBV29-1 combines with J gene TRBJ1-5; a possible D gene is TRBD1 (6 bases). Germline CDR1 is SQVTM and CDR2 is ANQGSEA. CDR3 size: 13 residues. Trimming shortened V by 5 bases and J by 3 bases, and 11 bases separated the two germline ends. The chain's CDR3 is CSVTGQFNQPQHF. The CDR3 DNA is TGCAGCGTTACCGGACAGTTCAATCAGCCCCAGCATTTT.

J is TRBJ1-4 and V is TRBV27; TRBD1 is a possible D gene (5 bases). The length of the CDR3 is 12 residues. Trimming took off 2 bases at V and 12 bases at J, with 10 bases between the two ends. CDR1 is MNHEY and CDR2 is SMNVEV in the germline V gene (reference sequence). The CDR3 loop reads CASSLPGLELFF. The CDR3 bases are TGTGCCAGCAGTTTACCAGGGCTTGAACTGTTTTTT.

The V and J genes are TRBV20-1 and TRBJ2-6; no reliable D call. Germline V gene data show CDR1 as DFQATT and CDR2 as SNEGSKA (reference sequence). The CDR3 is 13 amino acids. V gave up 4 bases and J gave up 4 bases, with 8 bases separating them. For the CDR3, the DNA is TGCAGTGCTAATCACCCAGGGGCCAACGTCCTGACTTTC. Translation: CSANHPGANVLTF.